This T cell receptor (beta chain) was profiled in a study of blood T cell repertoires in COVID-19. Study-level background: The United States, Italy and Spain were the sources of the acute and convalescent COVID-19 samples. The cDNA or gDNA used as material had been derived from T cells, B-cell-depleted T cells, or PBMCs.

The CDR3 covers 16 residues. Germline CDR1 reads LNHDA; CDR2 reads SQIVND (reference sequence). The junction had 6 bases not matched to a gene; V was cut back by 4 bases and J by 1 base. In the original processing: Amplification with reference gene primers provided the estimates of nucleated cell counts. Data came from immunoSEQ multiplex PCR; TCRdb stores just in-frame clones and leaves some out. That table is the source of V, J and clone size, and D and trimming were worked out from the DNA. The sample shows about 82,000 clones, 85% of them seen only once. This clone appeared a single time. This chain connects TRBV19 to TRBJ1-1; 10 bases match TRBD1. Sequencing was performed on peripheral blood. The sequence was obtained from a man older than 75 with active or convalescent COVID-19. The chain's CDR3 is CASSTIGTGANTEAFF. The DNA of the CDR3 is TGTGCCAGTAGTACAATAGGGACAGGGGCGAACACTGAAGCTTTCTTT.